This passage covers 30 T cell receptor beta chains from one sample sequenced in a study of T cell repertoires in cytomegalovirus infection (dated 2019 in TCRdb). TCRdb lists the instrument as Illumina HiSeq 1500. The public reads were quality trimmed at Q25 with fastp and then assembled into clones with MiXCR by TCRdb, keeping productive beta chains. Every distinct CDR3 protein forms one entry, paired with its most common genes and DNA. The sample table holds around 630,000 distinct CDR3 sequences, of which 24% were seen once. Together, the top ten hold under 8.5% of the sample. The specimen was CD8+ T cells from PBMCs. These receptors all come from a human donor in good health (CMV status not recorded). Some clones in this sample may be carry-over from other donors' samples.

The chain joins TRBV6-5 to TRBJ1-1; TRBD1 matches at 7 bases. The CDR3 totals 15 residues. Losses at the gene ends were 2 bases for V and 1 base for J; bases not matched to a gene: 4. Germline V gene data show CDR1 as MNHEY and CDR2 as SVGAGI. CDR3 sequence (DNA): TGTGCCAGCAGTTACCACGGACAGGAGAACACTGAAGCTTTCTTT. Its translation is CASSYHGQENTEAFF.

J is TRBJ2-2 and V is TRBV7-9, with 13 nucleotides matching TRBD2. This CDR3 is built from 14 residues. The V gene end was trimmed by 11 bases and the J gene end by 4 bases; junction bases not matched to a gene: 4. From germline, CDR1 is SEHNR and CDR2 FQNEAQ (reference sequence). The chain's CDR3 is CAGLAGAATGELFF. CDR3 coding DNA: TGTGCCGGACTAGCGGGGGCTGCCACCGGGGAGCTGTTTTTT.

The rearrangement links TRBV28 to TRBJ1-1; a weak D match, TRBD1 (5 bases). The CDR3 totals 17 residues. V lost 6 bases, J lost 3 bases, and 23 bases lay in between. Looked up from germline, CDR1 is MDHEN and CDR2 is SYDVKM. CDR3 sequence reads: CASSTTQGVRRYTEAFF. The CDR3 nucleotides are TGTGCCAGCAGCACCACACAAGGGGTCAGGAGGTACACTGAAGCTTTCTTT.

This clonotype showed up just a few times. J is TRBJ1-2 and V is TRBV5-1, with D possibly being TRBD1 (6 bases). The CDR3 runs 17 residues. The germline V gene encodes CDR1 SGHRS and CDR2 YFSETQ. V was clipped by 4 bases and J by 1 base, with 20 bases between them. The CDR3 loop reads CASSGGASPDINYGYTF. CDR3 nucleotide sequence: TGCGCCAGCAGCGGGGGCGCCTCCCCAGACATTAACTATGGCTACACCTTC.

This clonotype was found many times. As DNA, the CDR3 is TGTGCCAGCGGAGTCAGAGGGGCGGGCTACGAGCAGTACGTC. Encoded protein: CASGVRGAGYEQYV. This chain links TRBV6-2 or TRBV6-3 with TRBJ2-7; either TRBD1 or TRBD2 may fit D (5 bases each). The V gene's germline CDR1 is MNHEY and CDR2 SVGEGT. The CDR3 contains 14 residues. The V gene lost 8 bases and the J gene lost 3 bases, with 17 bases spanning the gap.

The gene calls are TRBV2 and TRBJ1-2, with D possibly being TRBD1 (5 bases). With 10 bases removed from V and 2 bases from J, the gap between germline ends came to 17 bases. This CDR3 has 14 amino acids. Germline CDR1 SNHLY, CDR2 FYNNEI. Here the CDR3 DNA reads TGTGCCACCCTGGGGGACCCCCTCAACTATGGCTACACCTTC. This codes for CATLGDPLNYGYTF.

This clonotype was detected a few times. The CDR3 here is CSARDRGHRITGELFF. The CDR3 DNA follows: TGCAGTGCTAGAGATCGGGGACACCGGATCACCGGGGAGCTGTTTTTT. The chain is built from TRBV20-1 and TRBJ2-2; TRBD1 is a possible D gene (6 bases). The V gene's germline CDR1 is DFQATT and CDR2 SNEGSKA (reference sequence). This CDR3 is 16 amino acids long. V was pared by 0 bases and J by 4 bases, with 15 bases between.

Here the CDR3 DNA reads TGTGCCAGCATGGGGGACTGGAGCTCCTACAATGAGCAGTTCTTC. Translated, it gives CASMGDWSSYNEQFF. The rearrangement joins TRBV6-5 to TRBJ2-1, with a weak D call TRBD2 (6 bases). V lost 7 bases and J lost 0, with 13 bases in between. Germline V lookup: CDR1 MNHEY, CDR2 SVGAGI. This CDR3 spans 15 amino acids.

The chain couples TRBV27 to TRBJ2-1, with 9 bases lining up with TRBD1. Looked up from germline, CDR1 is MNHEY and CDR2 is SMNVEV (reference sequence). V shed 10 bases, J shed 15 bases, and the junction held 16 bases outside the gene matches. The CDR3 extends over 13 amino acids. CDR3 nucleotides: TGTGCCAAAACACCACCGGGGGACAGGGAAACGTTCTTC. Translating it yields CAKTPPGDRETFF.

For this clonotype: A read error may account for a junction end that differs from germline. The chain recombines TRBV5-4 with TRBJ2-7; maybe TRBD2 (5 bases). The CDR3 runs to 14 residues. Looked up from germline, CDR1 is SGHNT and CDR2 is YYREEE (reference sequence). The CDR3 nucleotides read TGTGCCAGCAGCTTGGATCCGGGGAACTACAAGCAGTACTTC. It yields the protein CASSLDPGNYKQYF.

J is TRBJ2-1 and V is TRBV27; 8 nucleotides agree with TRBD2. With V trimmed by 4 bases and J by 3 bases, 8 bases remained unmatched. CDR1 and CDR2 from the germline V gene are MNHEY and SMNVEV (reference sequence). The CDR3 extends over 16 amino acids. CDR3 coding DNA: TGTGCCAGCAGTTCCCCTCGGGGGGGTAGCTACAATGAGCAGTTCTTC. It translates to CASSSPRGGSYNEQFF.

The chain has TRBV6-6 and TRBJ2-1; the match to TRBD2 covers 12 bases. After removal of 9 bases from V and 2 bases from J, the junction contained 2 bases not matched to a gene. The CDR3 is 14 amino acids. Germline V gives CDR1 MNHNY, CDR2 SVGAGI (reference sequence). Written as DNA, the CDR3 is TGTGCCAGTCTAGCGGGGGGGGCCTACAATGAGCAGTTCTTC. Amino acid sequence: CASLAGGAYNEQFF.

This clonotype showed up many times. The chain carries TRBV28 and TRBJ2-5, with TRBD1 as a possible D gene (5 bases). CDR3 size: 14 residues. Germline loops: CDR1 MDHEN, CDR2 SYDVKM. The V and J ends lost 4 bases and 1 base respectively, with 10 bases between them. The DNA for the CDR3 is TGTGCCAGCAGTTATAGGGGCCGCCAAGAGACCCAGTACTTC. Translation gives CASSYRGRQETQYF.

This clonotype was seen repeatedly, ten times or more. V gene TRBV28 combines with J gene TRBJ2-1, with 11 positions matching TRBD1. The V gene end was trimmed by 5 bases and the J gene end by 1 base; junction bases not matched to a gene: 4. CDR3 length: 16 amino acids. The germline V gene has CDR1 MDHEN and CDR2 SYDVKM. For the CDR3, the DNA is TGTGCCAGCAGTCCGGACAGGGGGCATTCCTACAATGAGCAGTTCTTC. It is translated as CASSPDRGHSYNEQFF.

This clonotype was recorded a few times. This sequence joins TRBV27 and TRBJ2-1; TRBD2 aligns across 7 bases. The CDR3 has 15 amino acids. V was pared by 0 bases and J by 3 bases, with 2 bases of the junction left unmatched. The germline V gene encodes CDR1 MNHEY and CDR2 SMNVEV (reference sequence). CDR3 sequence: CASSLSRTSYNEQFF. CDR3 in DNA: TGTGCCAGCAGTTTATCGCGGACTAGCTACAATGAGCAGTTCTTC.

This clonotype was counted between two and nine times. V usage is TRBV12-3 or TRBV12-4 and J usage is TRBJ2-6, with 10 bases aligning to TRBD1. J gave up 0 bases and V 8 bases, and 4 bases lay outside the gene matches. The CDR3 has 16 residues. CDR3 in amino acids: CASGDRGFSGANVLTF. The CDR3 bases are TGTGCCAGCGGGGACAGGGGATTCTCTGGGGCCAACGTCCTGACTTTC.

The V gene is TRBV20-1, the J gene TRBJ2-1, with 11 bases aligning to TRBD2. The CDR3 contains 15 residues. Losses at the gene ends were 6 bases for V and 1 base for J; bases not matched to a gene: 5. Germline V gene data show CDR1 as DFQATT and CDR2 as SNEGSKA (reference sequence). The CDR3 here is CSANLAGGSYNEQFF. CDR3 sequence (DNA): TGCAGTGCAAACCTAGCGGGGGGTTCCTACAATGAGCAGTTCTTC.

This clonotype was detected a few times. In nucleotides, the CDR3 is TGCAGTGCTAGAGATCTTAGGGGACCCTCCTACGAGCAGTACTTC. As protein: CSARDLRGPSYEQYF. The chain combines TRBV20-1 with TRBJ2-7; D may correspond to TRBD1 or TRBD2 (5 bases each). V lost 0 bases and J 0 bases, leaving 12 bases between the germline ends. Per the germline V gene, CDR1 is DFQATT and CDR2 is SNEGSKA (reference sequence). The CDR3 totals 15 residues.

Only a few counts were recorded for this clonotype. The V gene is TRBV6-2 or TRBV6-3, the J gene TRBJ2-1; D is possibly TRBD2 (8 bases). V was shortened by 6 bases and J by 4 bases, with 19 bases between the two germline ends. The germline gives CDR1 MNHEY, CDR2 SVGEGT. The CDR3 is made up of 16 amino acids. CDR3 loop: CASRNRGLGVYNEQFF. Here the CDR3 DNA reads TGTGCCAGCAGGAACAGGGGACTAGGGGTTTACAATGAGCAGTTCTTC.

This clonotype was counted only a few times. V is TRBV7-6 and J is TRBJ2-3; no definite D call. V was shortened by 5 bases and J by 4 bases, with 13 bases between the two germline ends. This CDR3 is 14 amino acids long. Germline loops: CDR1 SGHVS, CDR2 FNYEAQ. The CDR3 here is CASSTNSPADTQYF. The CDR3 DNA reads TGTGCCAGCAGCACGAACAGTCCCGCAGATACGCAGTATTTT.

The rearrangement links TRBV28 to TRBJ1-5; D call uncertain. CDR3 size: 15 residues. Deletions cut 7 bases from V and 2 bases from J, with 15 bases between. Per the germline V gene, CDR1 is MDHEN and CDR2 is SYDVKM. The CDR3 DNA reads TGTGCCAGCACCAAAGGTGTTGTAGGCAATCAGCCCCAGCATTTT. The encoded protein is CASTKGVVGNQPQHF. The whole variable domain, remainder taken from reference TRBV28 and TRBJ1-5, is DVKVTQSSRYLVKRTGEKVFLECVQDMDHENMFWYRQDPGLGLRLIYFSYDVKMKEKGDIPEGYSVSREKKERFSLILESASTNQTSMYLCASTKGVVGNQPQHFGDGTRLSIL.

This clonotype was observed a few times. The chain recombines TRBV6-2 or TRBV6-3 with TRBJ2-2; D is perhaps TRBD2 (6 bases). V was cut by 2 bases and J by 6 bases, with 16 bases left in between. Germline V gene data show CDR1 as MNHEY and CDR2 as SVGEGT. This CDR3 is 16 amino acids long. The CDR3 nucleotides read TGTGCCAGCAGTTACGGGCCGTCCGCGGGGCCCGGGGAGCTGTTTTTT. Translated: CASSYGPSAGPGELFF.

This chain connects TRBV20-1 to TRBJ1-6; D is undetermined. Trimming shortened V by 0 bases and J by 1 base, and 4 bases separated the two germline ends. This CDR3 has 14 residues. CDR1 and CDR2 from the germline V gene are DFQATT and SNEGSKA (reference sequence). The CDR3 spells CSARDESYNSPLHF. The CDR3, as DNA: TGCAGTGCTAGAGATGAGTCCTATAATTCACCCCTCCACTTT.

The rearrangement uses TRBV6-2 or TRBV6-3 and TRBJ2-3; D is uncertain. V was shortened by 6 bases and J by 2 bases, with 12 bases between the two germline ends. CDR3 size: 14 residues. CDR1 and CDR2 (germline): MNHEY, SVGEGT. The CDR3 is CASSRLSITDTQYF. CDR3 nucleotide sequence: TGTGCCAGCAGCCGCCTCTCAATCACAGATACGCAGTATTTT.

The chain joins TRBV19 to TRBJ1-5, with D hard to call. The CDR3 runs 14 residues. V lost 2 bases and J 5 bases, leaving 10 bases between the germline ends. In germline, CDR1 is LNHDA, CDR2 SQIVND (reference sequence). The chain's CDR3 is CASSILGPDQPQHF. CDR3 coding DNA: TGTGCCAGTAGTATACTCGGCCCGGATCAGCCCCAGCATTTT.

The V call is TRBV23-1, the J call TRBJ2-5; 9 bases are shared with TRBD1. TRBV23-1 is given ORF status, its function remaining uncertain. The CDR3 runs to 12 residues. V shed 11 bases, J shed 1 base, and the junction held 2 bases outside the gene matches. CDR3 coding DNA: TGCGCCGGGGACAGGGCCCAAGAGACCCAGTACTTC. This encodes CAGDRAQETQYF.

CDR3 nucleotides: TGTGCCAGCAGCCAAGGGATTTACACAGATACGCAGTATTTT. Protein product: CASSQGIYTDTQYF. This chain uses TRBV14 with TRBJ2-3; no firm D call. The V gene lost 1 base and the J gene lost 2 bases, with 7 bases spanning the gap. The CDR3 has 14 amino acids. Germline CDR1 SGHDN, CDR2 FVKESK.

For this clonotype: Germline and junction disagree at one end, which may indicate a read error. J is TRBJ2-2 and V is TRBV7-6; D call uncertain. This CDR3 has 13 amino acids. The V gene's germline CDR1 is SGHVS and CDR2 FNYEAQ. The DNA of the CDR3 is TGTGTCAGCAGCTTAGGTTCGGCCGGGGAGCTGTTTTTT. Protein: CVSSLGSAGELFF.

CDR3 nucleotide sequence: TGTGCCATACAGACAGGGGTGGATGAGCAGTTCTTC. This gives the protein CAIQTGVDEQFF. The V gene is TRBV2, the J gene TRBJ2-1; TRBD1 aligns across 8 bases. V lost 10 bases to trimming and J lost 8 bases; unmatched junction nucleotides: 7. The CDR3 totals 12 residues. The germline V gene has CDR1 SNHLY and CDR2 FYNNEI.

V is TRBV10-3 and J is TRBJ2-7, with TRBD2 identical over 11 bases. Per germline, CDR1 ENHRY and CDR2 SYGVKD. This CDR3 contains 13 residues. The V and J ends lost 7 bases and 7 bases, in that order; junction bases with no gene match: 6. CDR3 bases: TGTGCCATCACCACCGGGACTAGCGGAGAGCAGTACGTC. Protein sequence: CAITTGTSGEQYV.